The T cell receptor beta chain described here comes from a study of T cell repertoires in cytomegalovirus infection. In the study overall: Newly reported HLA-C-restricted and thoroughly characterized HLA-B-restricted CMV epitopes were employed.

One entry per CDR3 protein, called by TCRdb with MiXCR from the reads. The sample yields 200,000 to 250,000 distinct CDR3 sequences, roughly 34% seen once. Turning to this clonotype: Antigen: not known.

Study results and caveats: Using cumulative public TCR beta family frequency, the authors identified those who carried CMV together with the relevant HLA. HLA-C-restricted, CMV-specific TCR beta clonotypes were dominant ex vivo.

CDR3 length equals 15 residues. Germline assignment: CDR1 LGHDT and CDR2 YNNKEL (reference sequence). The trim removed 0 bases at V and 0 bases at J, leaving 2 bases unmatched. This chain connects TRBV3-1 to TRBJ2-7, with 7 bases fitting TRBD2. This receptor was obtained from a human donor in good health (CMV status not recorded). Some clones in this sample may be carry-over from other donors' samples. The specimen was CD8+ T cells from cultured PBMCs, collected from culture after CMV antigen stimulation. Here the CDR3 DNA reads TGTGCCAGCAGCCAAGATAGACTAGCCTCCTACGAGCAGTACTTC. Translating gives CASSQDRLASYEQYF.